The 7 T cell receptor beta chains in this list originate from one sample, sequenced in a study of cytomegalovirus exposure and HLA in healthy donors (dated by TCRdb to about 2017). The library was made by the immunoSEQ multiplex PCR assay. TCRdb provides this immuneACCESS table in a form limited to in-frame rearrangements. Some clones are lacking; in checked studies, under half of them reflect an unresolved V gene, and why the rest are absent is not known. Across this sample there are hundreds of thousands of clones, with roughly 84% seen only once. The ten largest account for about 2% of the sample. Sample: PBMCs. Receptors were obtained from a woman aged 18-29 years in good health and CMV-seropositive.

The chain employs TRBV28 and TRBJ2-3; D call uncertain. Germline-derived CDR1 and CDR2 are MDHEN and SYDVKM. V lost 10 bases to trimming and J lost 2 bases, with 13 bases between them. The CDR3 sequence is 13 residues long. For the CDR3, the DNA is TGTGCCATAAGAGGTCCGGTCACAGATACGCAGTATTTT. Amino acids: CAIRGPVTDTQYF.

Here the CDR3 reads CATSSEGTGDEAFF. CDR3 nucleotides: TGTGCCACCAGCAGTGAAGGGACAGGGGATGAAGCTTTCTTT. This chain connects TRBV15 to TRBJ1-1; 10 bases map to TRBD1. This CDR3 is 14 amino acids long. V trimming: 3 bases; J trimming: 7 bases; junction bases outside the gene matches: 5. Looked up from germline, CDR1 is LNHNV and CDR2 is YYDKDF (reference sequence).

The V call is TRBV5-6, the J call TRBJ2-7; D not resolved. V was clipped by 2 bases and J by 4 bases, with 4 bases between them. The CDR3 contains 11 residues. CDR1 and CDR2 from the germline V gene are SGHDT and YYEEEE. Here the CDR3 reads CASSFSYEQYF. In nucleotides, the CDR3 is TGTGCCAGCAGCTTTTCTTACGAGCAGTACTTC.

This clone was seen repeatedly, ten times or more. This chain links TRBV18 with TRBJ1-2; 8 bases align to TRBD1. The CDR3 has 14 residues. V was clipped by 0 bases and J by 8 bases; unmatched bases: 5. Looked up from germline, CDR1 is KGHSH and CDR2 is LQKENI. Here the CDR3 reads CASSPPKDRDGYTF. The DNA for the CDR3 is TGTGCCAGCTCACCACCTAAGGACAGGGACGGCTACACCTTC.

This clone was picked up one time. The chain combines TRBV6-6 with TRBJ1-5, with D uncertain. The CDR3 length is 13 residues. The V and J ends lost 2 bases and 5 bases respectively, with 7 bases between them. Germline loops: CDR1 MNHNY, CDR2 SVGAGI (reference sequence). Here the CDR3 reads CASSYQRDQPQHF. DNA for the CDR3: TGTGCCAGCAGTTACCAGAGGGATCAGCCCCAGCATTTT.

The V gene is TRBV19, the J gene TRBJ2-7; D is perhaps TRBD1 (6 bases). The CDR3 covers 14 residues. Trimming left V 6 bases short and J 6 bases short, with 18 bases between. Germline CDR1 is LNHDA and CDR2 is SQIVND (reference sequence). The CDR3 loop reads CASRPTGISGEQYF. The CDR3 coding sequence is TGTGCCAGTAGACCCACAGGGATCTCAGGCGAGCAGTACTTC. Based on the CDR3 plus reference TRBV19 and TRBJ2-7, the full variable domain is DGGITQSPKYLFRKEGQNVTLSCEQNLNHDAMYWYRQDPGQGLRLIYYSQIVNDFQKGDIAEGYSVSREKKESFPLTVTSAQKNPTAFYLCASRPTGISGEQYFGPGTRLTVT.

V and J are TRBV7-2 and TRBJ2-7; a possible D gene is TRBD2 (5 bases). Germline V gene sequence: CDR1 SGHTA, CDR2 FQGNSA. V lost 4 bases and J 4 bases, leaving 11 bases between the germline ends. The CDR3 contains 13 residues. The CDR3 sequence: CASSWVERYEQYF. DNA of the CDR3: TGTGCCAGCAGCTGGGTGGAGCGGTACGAGCAGTACTTC.